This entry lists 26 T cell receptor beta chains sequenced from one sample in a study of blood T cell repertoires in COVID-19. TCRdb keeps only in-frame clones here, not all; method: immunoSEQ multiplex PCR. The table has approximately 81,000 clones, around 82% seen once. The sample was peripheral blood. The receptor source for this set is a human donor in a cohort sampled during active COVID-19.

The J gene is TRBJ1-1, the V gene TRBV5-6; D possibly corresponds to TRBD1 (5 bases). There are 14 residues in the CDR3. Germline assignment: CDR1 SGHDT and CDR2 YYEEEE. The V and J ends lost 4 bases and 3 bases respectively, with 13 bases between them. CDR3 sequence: CASSPIRAYTEAFF. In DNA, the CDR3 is TGTGCCAGCAGCCCTATCAGGGCGTACACTGAAGCTTTCTTT.

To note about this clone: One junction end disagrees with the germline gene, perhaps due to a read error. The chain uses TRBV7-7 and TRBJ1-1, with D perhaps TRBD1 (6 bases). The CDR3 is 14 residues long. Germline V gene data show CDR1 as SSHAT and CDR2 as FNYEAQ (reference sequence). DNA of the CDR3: TGTGCTAGCAGCTTACAACAGGGTAACACTGAAGCTTTCTTT. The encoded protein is CASSLQQGNTEAFF.

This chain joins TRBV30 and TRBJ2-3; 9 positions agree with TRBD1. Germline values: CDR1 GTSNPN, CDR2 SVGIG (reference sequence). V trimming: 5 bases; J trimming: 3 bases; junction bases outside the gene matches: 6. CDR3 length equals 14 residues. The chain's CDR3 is CAWSRDRVTDTQYF. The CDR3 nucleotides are TGTGCCTGGTCCCGGGACAGGGTTACAGATACGCAGTATTTT.

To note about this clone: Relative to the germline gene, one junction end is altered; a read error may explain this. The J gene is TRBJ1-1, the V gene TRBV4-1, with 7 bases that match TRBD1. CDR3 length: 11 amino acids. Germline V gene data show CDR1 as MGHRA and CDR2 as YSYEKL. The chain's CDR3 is CASSHSGTAVF. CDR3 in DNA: TGCGCCAGCAGCCACTCCGGGACAGCGGTTTTT.

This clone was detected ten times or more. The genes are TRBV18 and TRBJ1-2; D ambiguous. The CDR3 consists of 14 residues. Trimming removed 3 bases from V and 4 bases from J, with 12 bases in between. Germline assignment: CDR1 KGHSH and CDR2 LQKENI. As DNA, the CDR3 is TGTGCCAGCTCACCTATAGAGAGTAGCTATGGCTACACCTTC. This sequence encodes CASSPIESSYGYTF.

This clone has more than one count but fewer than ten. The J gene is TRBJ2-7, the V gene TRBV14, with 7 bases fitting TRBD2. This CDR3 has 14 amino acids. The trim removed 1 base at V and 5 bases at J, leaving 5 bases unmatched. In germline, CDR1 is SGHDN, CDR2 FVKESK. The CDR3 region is CASSQGLAIHEQYF. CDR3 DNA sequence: TGTGCCAGCAGCCAAGGACTAGCAATCCACGAGCAGTACTTC.

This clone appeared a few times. CDR3 DNA sequence: TGCGCCAGCAGCTTGGAGGATTGGGAGGGAAGCTCCTACGAGCAGTACTTC. This translates into CASSLEDWEGSSYEQYF. This sequence joins TRBV5-1 and TRBJ2-7, with 7 nucleotides matching TRBD2. In germline, CDR1 is SGHRS, CDR2 YFSETQ. V shed 0 bases, J shed 0 bases, and the junction held 9 bases outside the gene matches. This CDR3 region has 17 residues.

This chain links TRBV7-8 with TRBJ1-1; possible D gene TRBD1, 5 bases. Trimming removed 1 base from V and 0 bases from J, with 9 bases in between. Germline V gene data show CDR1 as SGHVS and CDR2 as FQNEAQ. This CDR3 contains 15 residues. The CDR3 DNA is TGTGCCAGCAGCTTAGGTACAGGACTGAACACTGAAGCTTTCTTT. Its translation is CASSLGTGLNTEAFF.

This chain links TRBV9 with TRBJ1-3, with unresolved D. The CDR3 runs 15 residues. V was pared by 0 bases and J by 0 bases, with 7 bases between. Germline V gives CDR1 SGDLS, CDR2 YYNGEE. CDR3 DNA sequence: TGTGCCAGCAGCGTAGCCCGGGACTCTGGAAACACCATATATTTT. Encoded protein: CASSVARDSGNTIYF.

The CDR3 region has the DNA TGTGCCAGCAGAGAGCAGGCGCAACCAAATTCACCCCTCCACTTT. Residues: CASREQAQPNSPLHF. The chain is built from TRBV5-4 and TRBJ1-6; D is ambiguous. Trimming shortened V by 5 bases and J by 7 bases, and 16 bases separated the two germline ends. Germline V gives CDR1 SGHNT, CDR2 YYREEE (reference sequence). There are 15 residues in the CDR3.

CDR3 nucleotide sequence: TGCGCCAGCAGCCAAGATGGCGTCGCGGCGGGGGGGCCCCAAGAGACCCAGTACTTC. Protein product: CASSQDGVAAGGPQETQYF. The chain has TRBV4-3 and TRBJ2-5, with 9 bases matching TRBD2. There are 19 residues in the CDR3. The trim removed 0 bases at V and 1 base at J, leaving 12 bases unmatched. Germline CDR1 LGHNA, CDR2 YSLEER.

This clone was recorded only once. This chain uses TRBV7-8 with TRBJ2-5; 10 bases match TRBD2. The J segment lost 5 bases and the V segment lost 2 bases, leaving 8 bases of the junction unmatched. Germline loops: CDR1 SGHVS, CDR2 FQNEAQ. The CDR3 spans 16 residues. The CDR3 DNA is TGTGCCAGCAGCTTAATGGCTAGCGGGGGTGGGGAGACCCAGTACTTC. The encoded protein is CASSLMASGGGETQYF.

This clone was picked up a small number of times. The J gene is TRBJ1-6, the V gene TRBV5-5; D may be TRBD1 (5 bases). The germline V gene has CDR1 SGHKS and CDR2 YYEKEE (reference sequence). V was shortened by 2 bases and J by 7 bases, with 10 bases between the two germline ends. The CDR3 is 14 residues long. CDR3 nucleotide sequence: TGTGCCAGCAGCTTCCCAGGGTCGAATTCACCCCTCCACTTT. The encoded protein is CASSFPGSNSPLHF.

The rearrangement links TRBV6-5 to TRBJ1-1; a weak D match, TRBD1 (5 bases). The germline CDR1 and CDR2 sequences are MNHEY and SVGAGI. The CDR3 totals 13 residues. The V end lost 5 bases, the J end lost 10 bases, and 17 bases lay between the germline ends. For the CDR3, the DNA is TGTGCCAGCAGTACAGGTCGACTTTCTGGAGCTTTCTTT. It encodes CASSTGRLSGAFF.

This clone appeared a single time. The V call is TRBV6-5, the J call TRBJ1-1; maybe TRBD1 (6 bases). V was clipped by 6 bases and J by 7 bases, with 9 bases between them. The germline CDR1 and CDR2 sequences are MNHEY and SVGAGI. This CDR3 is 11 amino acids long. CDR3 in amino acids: CASRAGVEAFF. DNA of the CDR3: TGTGCCAGCAGGGCAGGGGTTGAAGCTTTCTTT.

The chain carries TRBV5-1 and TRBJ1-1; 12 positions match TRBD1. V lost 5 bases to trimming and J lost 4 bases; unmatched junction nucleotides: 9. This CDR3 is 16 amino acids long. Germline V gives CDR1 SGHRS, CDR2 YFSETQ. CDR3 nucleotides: TGCGCCAGCAGAAAAAATCCGGGACAGGGGGCCACTGAAGCTTTCTTT. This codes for CASRKNPGQGATEAFF.

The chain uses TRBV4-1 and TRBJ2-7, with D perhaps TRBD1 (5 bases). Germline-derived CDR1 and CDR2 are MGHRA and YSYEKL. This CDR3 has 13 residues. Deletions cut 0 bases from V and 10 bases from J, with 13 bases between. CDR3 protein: CASSQDSQGDQYF. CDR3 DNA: TGCGCCAGCAGCCAAGATTCCCAGGGCGACCAGTACTTC.

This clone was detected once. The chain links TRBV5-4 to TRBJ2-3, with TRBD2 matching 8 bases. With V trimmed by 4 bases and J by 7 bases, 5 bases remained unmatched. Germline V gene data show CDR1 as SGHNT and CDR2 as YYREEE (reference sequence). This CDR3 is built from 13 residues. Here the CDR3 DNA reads TGTGCCAGCAGCCCGGGGGGGTGGTATACGCAGTATTTT. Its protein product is CASSPGGWYTQYF.

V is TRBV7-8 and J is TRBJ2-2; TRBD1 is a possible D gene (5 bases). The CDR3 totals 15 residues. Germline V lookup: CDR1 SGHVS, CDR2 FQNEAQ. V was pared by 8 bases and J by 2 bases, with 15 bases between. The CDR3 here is CASGPRVRNTGELFF. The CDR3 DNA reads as TGTGCCAGCGGACCCAGGGTTCGTAACACCGGGGAGCTGTTTTTT.

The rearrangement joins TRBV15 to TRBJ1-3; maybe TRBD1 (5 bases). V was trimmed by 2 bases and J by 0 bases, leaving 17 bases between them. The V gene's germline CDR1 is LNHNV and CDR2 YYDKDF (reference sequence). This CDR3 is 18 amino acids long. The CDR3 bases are TGTGCCACCAGCAGACGACCAGGACATGTGAGCTCTGGAAACACCATATATTTT. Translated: CATSRRPGHVSSGNTIYF.

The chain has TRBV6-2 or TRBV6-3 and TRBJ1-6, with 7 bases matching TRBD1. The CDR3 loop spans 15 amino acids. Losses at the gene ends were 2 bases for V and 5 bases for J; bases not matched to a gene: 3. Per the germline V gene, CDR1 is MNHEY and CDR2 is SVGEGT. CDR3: CASSYRQGHNSPLHF. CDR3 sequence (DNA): TGTGCCAGCAGTTACCGACAGGGCCATAATTCACCCCTCCACTTT.

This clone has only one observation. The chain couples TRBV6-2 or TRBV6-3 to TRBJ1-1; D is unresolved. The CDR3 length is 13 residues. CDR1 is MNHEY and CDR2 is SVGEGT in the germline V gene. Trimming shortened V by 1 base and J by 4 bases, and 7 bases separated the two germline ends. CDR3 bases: TGTGCCAGCAGTTACTACCAGGTCACTGAAGCTTTCTTT. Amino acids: CASSYYQVTEAFF.

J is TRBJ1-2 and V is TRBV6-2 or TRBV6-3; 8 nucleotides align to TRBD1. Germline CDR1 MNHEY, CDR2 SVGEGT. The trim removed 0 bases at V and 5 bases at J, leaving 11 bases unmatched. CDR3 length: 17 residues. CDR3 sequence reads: CASSYSTGTGFGYGYTF. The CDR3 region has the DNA TGTGCCAGCAGTTACTCGACCGGGACAGGTTTCGGGTATGGCTACACCTTC.

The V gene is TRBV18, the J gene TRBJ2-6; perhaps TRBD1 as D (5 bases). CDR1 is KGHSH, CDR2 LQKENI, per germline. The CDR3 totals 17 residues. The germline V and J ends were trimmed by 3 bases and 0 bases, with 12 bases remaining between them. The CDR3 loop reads CASSPEQAISGANVLTF. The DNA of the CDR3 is TGTGCCAGCTCACCTGAACAGGCAATCTCTGGGGCCAACGTCCTGACTTTC. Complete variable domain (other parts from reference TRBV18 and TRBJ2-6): NAGVMQNPRHLVRRRGQEARLRCSPMKGHSHVYWYRQLPEEGLKFMVYLQKENIIDESGMPKERFSAEFPKEGPSILRIQQVVRGDSAAYFCASSPEQAISGANVLTFGAGSRLTVL.

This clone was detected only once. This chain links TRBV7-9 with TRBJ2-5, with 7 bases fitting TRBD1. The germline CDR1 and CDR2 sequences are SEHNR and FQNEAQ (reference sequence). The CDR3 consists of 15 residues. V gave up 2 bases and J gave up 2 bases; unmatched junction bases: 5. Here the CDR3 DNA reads TGTGCCAGCAGCTTACTGGGACAGAAACAAGAGACCCAGTACTTC. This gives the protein CASSLLGQKQETQYF.

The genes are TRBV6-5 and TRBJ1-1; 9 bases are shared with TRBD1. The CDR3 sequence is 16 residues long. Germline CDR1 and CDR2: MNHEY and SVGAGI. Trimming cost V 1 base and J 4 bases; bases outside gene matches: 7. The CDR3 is CASSYYGTGQGTEAFF. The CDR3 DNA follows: TGTGCCAGCAGTTACTACGGGACAGGGCAGGGCACTGAAGCTTTCTTT.